These 3 T cell receptor beta chains were sequenced from one sample in a study of blood T cell repertoires in COVID-19. Measured with immunoSEQ multiplex PCR; TCRdb has only the in-frame clones, and not every one. Here the sample spans some 160,000 clones, around 80% being singletons. The sequenced sample was peripheral blood. The source is a man between 65 and 79 years old with active or convalescent COVID-19.

The chain employs TRBV21-1 and TRBJ2-5; the D segment call TRBD2 is taken from the table without a DNA check. TRBV21-1 is marked as a pseudogene. The CDR3 is made up of 14 amino acids. DNA for the CDR3: TGTGCCAGCAGCAATTGGCTTAGCGTCGAGACCCAGTACTTC. Translation gives CASSNWLSVETQYF.

This clone was recorded only once. The V gene is TRBV10-3, the J gene TRBJ1-2, with 7 bases lining up with TRBD1. The CDR3 is 16 residues long. Trimming cost V 2 bases and J 8 bases; bases outside gene matches: 14. CDR1 ENHRY and CDR2 SYGVKD come from the germline V gene. CDR3 nucleotides: TGTGCCATCAGTGAGACGAACAAGGGACAGCCGGGGGGCTACACCTTC. Translation gives CAISETNKGQPGGYTF.

The chain joins TRBV3-1 (or the pseudogene TRBV3-2) to TRBJ2-5; D might be TRBD2 (6 bases). V lost 7 bases and J lost 2, with 11 bases in between. This CDR3 is 13 amino acids long. Germline values: CDR1 LGHDT, CDR2 YNNKEL (reference sequence). CDR3 in DNA: TGTGCCAGCACGGGACTCGCACAAGAGACCCAGTACTTC. This encodes CASTGLAQETQYF.